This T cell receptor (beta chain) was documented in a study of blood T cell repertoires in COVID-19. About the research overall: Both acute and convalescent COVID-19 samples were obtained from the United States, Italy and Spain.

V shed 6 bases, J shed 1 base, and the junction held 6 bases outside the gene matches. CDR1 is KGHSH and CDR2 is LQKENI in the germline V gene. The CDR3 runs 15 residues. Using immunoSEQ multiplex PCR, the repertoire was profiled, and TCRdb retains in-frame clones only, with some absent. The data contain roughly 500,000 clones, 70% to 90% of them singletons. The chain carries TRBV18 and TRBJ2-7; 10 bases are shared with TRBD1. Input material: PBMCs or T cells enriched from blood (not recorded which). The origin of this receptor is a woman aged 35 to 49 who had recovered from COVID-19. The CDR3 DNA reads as TGTGCCAGCTCTACGGACAGGGGGATTTCCTACGAGCAGTACTTC. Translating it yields CASSTDRGISYEQYF.